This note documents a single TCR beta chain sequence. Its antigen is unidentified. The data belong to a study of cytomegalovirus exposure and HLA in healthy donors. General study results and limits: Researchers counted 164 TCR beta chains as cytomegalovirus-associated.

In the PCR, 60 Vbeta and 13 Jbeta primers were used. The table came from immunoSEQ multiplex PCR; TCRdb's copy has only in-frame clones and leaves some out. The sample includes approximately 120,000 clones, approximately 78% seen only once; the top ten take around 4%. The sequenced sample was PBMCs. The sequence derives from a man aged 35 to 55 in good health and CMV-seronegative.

The CDR3 reads CSAYRVQEQYF. CDR3 bases: TGCAGTGCCTACCGGGTCCAGGAGCAGTACTTC. The chain uses TRBV20-1 and TRBJ2-7; unclear D gene. From germline, CDR1 is DFQATT and CDR2 SNEGSKA (reference sequence). This CDR3 is built from 11 residues. The V gene lost 6 bases and the J gene lost 7 bases, with 13 bases spanning the gap.